A selection of T cell receptor beta chains follows, all from one sample in a study of blood T cell repertoires in COVID-19. Only in-frame clones appear in the TCRdb table, and some are missing; sequencing was by immunoSEQ multiplex PCR. The data show roughly 250,000 clones, 70% to 90% seen once. Sample: peripheral blood. Receptor source: a human donor with COVID-19, enrolled during active disease. The donor label of this sample is uncertain. Both conserved end residues are part of each CDR3. D genes are given only for firm matches. Clone size, where shown, is once, few, many, or a class for clones that have expanded.

D gene,CDR3 length,J gene,clone size,V gene,CDR3 DNA,CDR3 protein
TRBD1,14,TRBJ1-2,.,TRBV3-1/TRBV3-2,TGTGCCAGCAGCCCCGGGACAGCTAACTATGGCTACACCTTC,CASSPGTANYGYTF
TRBD1,14,TRBJ2-6,few,TRBV5-1,TGCGCCAGCAGCCGGACAGGGGAAACCAACGTCCTGACTTTC,CASSRTGETNVLTF
TRBD1,14,TRBJ2-5,.,TRBV9,TGTGCCAGCAGCGGGGACAGGGAGGGAGAGACCCAGTACTTC,CASSGDREGETQYF
.,14,TRBJ2-7,.,TRBV27,TGTGCCAGCAGTTTCTCCGAAGGGGGCTACGAGCAGTACTTC,CASSFSEGGYEQYF
TRBD1,13,TRBJ1-2,.,TRBV5-6,TGTGCCAGCAGCTTTGGGACAGGGGGAAGCTACACCTTC,CASSFGTGGSYTF
.,15,TRBJ2-3,.,TRBV7-9,TGTGCCAGCAGCTTTGAGGGAGCGGGCACAGATACGCAGTATTTT,CASSFEGAGTDTQYF
.,13,TRBJ1-1,.,TRBV12-3/TRBV12-4,TGTGCCAGCAGTTGGGGGGGTCGGACTGAAGCTTTCTTT,CASSWGGRTEAFF
TRBD2,15,TRBJ2-1,.,TRBV30,TGTGCCTGGGCGCGGGAGCGGGACTCGGTTAATGAGCAGTTCTTC,CAWARERDSVNEQFF
.,15,TRBJ2-2,once,TRBV20-1,TGCAGTGCTAGTGTGCTGACACTGAACACCGGGGAGCTGTTTTTT,CSASVLTLNTGELFF
TRBD1,16,TRBJ1-6,once,TRBV5-1,TGCGCCAGCAGCAGGACAGGGGGCGACGCTAATTCACCCCTCCACTTT,CASSRTGGDANSPLHF
TRBD2,15,TRBJ2-1,.,TRBV18,TGTGCCAGCTCACACCCGGGACTAGCCCCAAATGAGCAGTTCTTC,CASSHPGLAPNEQFF
TRBD2,16,TRBJ2-3,.,TRBV19,TGTGCCAGTAGTCCAAGGACTAGCGGCGGCACAGATACGCAGTATTTT,CASSPRTSGGTDTQYF
TRBD1,14,TRBJ1-5,.,TRBV28,TGTGCCAGCAGTTTACCCCAGGGGGATCAGCCCCAGCATTTT,CASSLPQGDQPQHF
.,13,TRBJ1-1,.,TRBV5-5,TGTGCCAGCAGCTTGACAGTTAACACTGAAGCTTTCTTT,CASSLTVNTEAFF
.,12,TRBJ1-2,once,TRBV29-1,TGCAGCACGATCAAGGACTCGGATGGCTACACCTTC,CSTIKDSDGYTF
.,15,TRBJ1-4,.,TRBV28,TGTGCCAGCAGGCCGCAGGCCGGGGCTAATGAAAAACTGTTTTTT,CASRPQAGANEKLFF
.,13,TRBJ1-1,few,TRBV29-1,TGCAGCGCTATGGACAGCGCAGGCTTTGAAGCTTTCTTT,CSAMDSAGFEAFF
TRBD2,14,TRBJ2-3,.,TRBV27,TGTGCCAGCACCCTTAGCGGGGCGGTTGATACGCAGTATTTT,CASTLSGAVDTQYF
.,16,TRBJ1-3,.,TRBV2,TGTGCCAGCAGTGAAGCTGAGGTCCTAAGGGGAAACACCATATATTTT,CASSEAEVLRGNTIYF
.,15,TRBJ1-1,.,TRBV4-3,TGCGCCAGCAGCCAAGATCGGGGGACGAACACTGAAGCTTTCTTT,CASSQDRGTNTEAFF
TRBD1,15,TRBJ2-7,.,TRBV7-9,TGTGCCAGCAGCGGAGTCCGGGACAGCGTCTACGAGCAGTACTTC,CASSGVRDSVYEQYF
.,13,TRBJ2-5,.,TRBV2,TGTGCCAGCAGCCGTAGTTCCCAAGAGACCCAGTACTTC,CASSRSSQETQYF
TRBD2,15,TRBJ2-1,.,TRBV29-1,TGCAGCGGCCGGACTAGCGGGCCAGGTGGGAATGAGCAGTTCTTC,CSGRTSGPGGNEQFF
.,14,TRBJ1-4,.,TRBV19,TGTGCCAGTAGTGACACATCAACTAATGAAAAACTGTTTTTT,CASSDTSTNEKLFF
.,15,TRBJ1-5,.,TRBV19,TGTGCCAGTAGTTGGCCCAGTTATAGCAATCAGCCCCAGCATTTT,CASSWPSYSNQPQHF
TRBD2,14,TRBJ2-1,.,TRBV11-2,TGTGCCAGCAGCTCAGGACTAGCGCTGAATGAGCAGTTCTTC,CASSSGLALNEQFF
.,13,TRBJ1-1,.,TRBV20-1,TGCAGTGCTAGTTTCAGGATGAACACTGAAGCTTTCTTT,CSASFRMNTEAFF
.,15,TRBJ1-3,.,TRBV9,TGTGCCCCCAGTGCCGGGGGGGCGGGCGGAAACACCATATATTTT,CAPSAGGAGGNTIYF
TRBD2,16,TRBJ2-3,.,TRBV19,TGTGCCAGTAGTCCCTCGATGGGAGGGTTAACAGATACGCAGTATTTT,CASSPSMGGLTDTQYF